A single sample is the source of the 27 T cell receptor beta chains below, sequenced in a study of lymphopenia after photon versus proton radiotherapy. The repertoire was sequenced with immunoSEQ multiplex PCR; TCRdb's copy has only in-frame clones and lacks some. The profile shows 20,000 or so clones, 84% of them singletons. The specimen was peripheral blood, collected from a patient treated with photon-based radiotherapy. The receptors shown here come from a woman aged 50 to 60 with pancreatic cancer.

The chain combines TRBV12-2 with TRBJ2-3; the listed D gene, TRBD1, was not tested against the DNA. TRBV12-2 is noted as a pseudogene. The CDR3 loop spans 17 amino acids. As DNA, the CDR3 is TGTGCAAGTCGCTCCCCCAACCGGGACAGCGGACCAGATACGCAGTATTTT. It is translated as CASRSPNRDSGPDTQYF.

The chain couples TRBV30 to TRBJ1-2; D remains ambiguous. Germline CDR1 GTSNPN, CDR2 SVGIG (reference sequence). There are 16 residues in the CDR3. The CDR3 DNA reads TGTGCGCGGATCCCCCTGGAGGACCGTGCTAACTATGGCTACACCTTC. This encodes CARIPLEDRANYGYTF.

The rearrangement links TRBV6-6 to TRBJ2-7, with D tentatively TRBD2 (5 bases). The CDR3 has 13 amino acids. V lost 11 bases and J lost 0, with 14 bases in between. CDR1 MNHNY and CDR2 SVGAGI come from the germline V gene (reference sequence). CDR3 nucleotide sequence: TGTGCCCCCGGAGGACCCCTCTCCTACGAGCAGTACTTC. This translates into CAPGGPLSYEQYF.

The rearrangement uses TRBV4-3 and TRBJ1-5, with 9 bases lining up with TRBD1. CDR3 length: 15 residues. Unmatched junction bases numbered 5, after V lost 4 bases and J lost 4 bases. From germline, CDR1 is LGHNA and CDR2 YSLEER. The CDR3 is CASSPGGTGNQPQHF. The CDR3 nucleotides read TGCGCCAGCAGCCCCGGGGGGACAGGGAATCAGCCCCAGCATTTT.

This chain joins TRBV5-5 and TRBJ1-1; TRBD1 is a possible D gene (6 bases). CDR1 and CDR2 from the germline V gene are SGHKS and YYEKEE (reference sequence). V lost 5 bases to trimming and J lost 0 bases, with 14 bases between them. CDR3 length: 15 residues. The CDR3: CASSSHRVMNTEAFF. The CDR3, as DNA: TGTGCCAGCAGTTCGCACAGGGTCATGAACACTGAAGCTTTCTTT.

This rearrangement joins TRBV5-6 to TRBJ1-5; D is unresolved. V was trimmed by 0 bases and J by 2 bases, leaving 9 bases between them. The CDR3 is made up of 15 amino acids. From germline, CDR1 is SGHDT and CDR2 YYEEEE. The CDR3: CASSLGAQGNQPQHF. The CDR3 DNA reads TGTGCCAGCAGCTTGGGAGCGCAGGGCAATCAGCCCCAGCATTTT.

V is TRBV13 and J is TRBJ1-5, with TRBD1 identical over 7 bases. The CDR3 length is 14 residues. Trimming took 3 bases from V and 2 from J; bases not matched to a gene: 1. Per germline, CDR1 PRHDT and CDR2 FYEKMQ (reference sequence). The CDR3 DNA reads TGTGCCAGCAGCTTCAGGGGGGGCAATCAGCCCCAGCATTTT. Residues: CASSFRGGNQPQHF.

This chain joins TRBV30 and TRBJ2-7, with TRBD2 matching over 8 bases. The CDR3 loop spans 13 amino acids. Germline V gives CDR1 GTSNPN, CDR2 SVGIG (reference sequence). V trimming: 2 bases; J trimming: 5 bases; junction bases outside the gene matches: 5. CDR3 loop: CAWSRGGADEQYF. In DNA, the CDR3 is TGTGCCTGGAGTCGGGGGGGCGCGGACGAGCAGTACTTC.

The chain joins TRBV7-2 to TRBJ2-7; D unclear. Trimming took off 1 base at V and 4 bases at J, with 8 bases between the two ends. The CDR3 consists of 13 residues. Germline V gene sequence: CDR1 SGHTA, CDR2 FQGNSA. CDR3 DNA: TGTGCCAGCAGCTTAGGCACCGTTTACGAGCAGTACTTC. Translation gives CASSLGTVYEQYF.

The rearrangement uses TRBV6-6 and TRBJ2-7, with D possibly TRBD2 on 5 matching bases. V was clipped by 4 bases and J by 0 bases, with 7 bases between them. This CDR3 has 13 amino acids. In germline, CDR1 is MNHNY, CDR2 SVGAGI (reference sequence). DNA for the CDR3: TGTGCCAGCAGTTTTACTAGCTCCTACGAGCAGTACTTC. Protein sequence: CASSFTSSYEQYF.

The genes are TRBV25-1 and TRBJ2-5; D not certain. The DNA end is more similar to TRBJ2-7, so the J call may be wrong. The CDR3 is 14 amino acids. Germline V gene data show CDR1 as MGHDK and CDR2 as SYGVNS. CDR3 loop: CASSESGVLYEQYF. For the CDR3, the DNA is TGTGCCAGCAGTGAATCAGGCGTACTCTACGAGCAGTACTTC.

This chain uses TRBV7-2 with TRBJ2-3; TRBD2 matches 8 bases. The CDR3 sequence is 14 residues long. V lost 7 bases and J lost 5; bases outside the gene matches: 8. Germline-derived CDR1 and CDR2 are SGHTA and FQGNSA. CDR3 region: CASTPTSVLDTQYF. The CDR3 nucleotides are TGTGCCAGCACCCCGACTAGCGTCTTAGATACGCAGTATTTT.

This chain joins TRBV6-5 and TRBJ2-5; the D is unclear. The J call is uncertain, as TRBJ2-7 better fits the DNA end. This CDR3 region has 15 residues. Germline lookup yields CDR1 MNHEY and CDR2 SVGAGI. In DNA form, the CDR3 reads TGTGCCAGCAGACCTCTCGGTGGACCGCTCTACGAGCAGTACTTC. Amino acid sequence: CASRPLGGPLYEQYF.

The genes are TRBV30 and TRBJ2-5; TRBD2 matches at 10 bases. J lost 3 bases, V lost 5 bases, and 6 bases had no gene match. Germline V gives CDR1 GTSNPN, CDR2 SVGIG (reference sequence). The CDR3 runs 14 residues. The CDR3: CAWGKLAGKETQYF. The CDR3 DNA is TGTGCCTGGGGGAAACTAGCGGGAAAAGAGACCCAGTACTTC.

This chain uses TRBV6-5 with TRBJ2-1, with 11 bases lining up with TRBD2. The J segment lost 7 bases and the V segment lost 2 bases, leaving 7 bases of the junction unmatched. This CDR3 spans 16 amino acids. Per the germline V gene, CDR1 is MNHEY and CDR2 is SVGAGI. The CDR3 DNA sequence: TGTGCCAGCAGTTACACTAGCGGGAGAGGGCCTAATGAGCAGTTCTTC. It encodes CASSYTSGRGPNEQFF.

This clone has more than one count but fewer than ten. The chain is built from TRBV2 and TRBJ2-2; D unclear. The CDR3 covers 17 residues. Germline loops: CDR1 SNHLY, CDR2 FYNNEI. Trimming removed 6 bases at V and 0 bases at J, with 17 bases between. The CDR3 loop is CASRAQPRSANTGELFF. CDR3 bases: TGTGCCAGCAGGGCGCAACCCCGGAGCGCGAACACCGGGGAGCTGTTTTTT.

The rearrangement links TRBV7-2 to TRBJ1-3; the match to TRBD1 covers 7 bases. The germline V gene encodes CDR1 SGHTA and CDR2 FQGNSA. Trimming at V came to 5 bases and at J to 0 bases, leaving 4 bases not matched to a gene. The CDR3 is made up of 15 amino acids. CDR3 region: CASSPWDSSGNTIYF. In DNA form, the CDR3 reads TGTGCCAGCAGCCCATGGGACAGCTCTGGAAACACCATATATTTT.

The rearrangement links TRBV7-9 to TRBJ1-3; perhaps TRBD1 as D (6 bases). Germline V gene sequence: CDR1 SEHNR, CDR2 FQNEAQ (reference sequence). Trimming took off 5 bases at V and 0 bases at J, with 17 bases between the two ends. CDR3 length: 17 residues. The chain's CDR3 is CASSGRGGGPSGNTIYF. CDR3 bases: TGTGCCAGCAGCGGACGGGGAGGGGGTCCCTCTGGAAACACCATATATTTT.

CDR3 nucleotides: TGTGCCAGTAGTGCGGACAGTTATGGCTACACCTTC. Translation gives CASSADSYGYTF. The chain uses TRBV19 and TRBJ1-2, with D possibly TRBD1 on 6 matching bases. The CDR3 spans 12 residues. The V gene's germline CDR1 is LNHDA and CDR2 SQIVND (reference sequence). Trimming took off 5 bases at V and 5 bases at J, with 9 bases between the two ends. The full variable domain, completed using reference TRBV19 and TRBJ1-2, is DGGITQSPKYLFRKEGQNVTLSCEQNLNHDAMYWYRQDPGQGLRLIYYSQIVNDFQKGDIAEGYSVSREKKESFPLTVTSAQKNPTAFYLCASSADSYGYTFGSGTRLTVV.

The chain couples TRBV6-1 to TRBJ2-5; possible D gene TRBD2, 5 bases. The germline gives CDR1 MNHNS, CDR2 SASEGT. The CDR3 length is 12 residues. The V end was cut by 4 bases, the J end by 5 bases, with 8 bases between. DNA of the CDR3: TGTGCCAGCAGTGGGGAGCCCGAGACCCAGTACTTC. It encodes CASSGEPETQYF.

V gene TRBV2 combines with J gene TRBJ2-2; tentatively, D is TRBD1 or TRBD2 (6 bases each). V was pared by 5 bases and J by 8 bases, with 12 bases between. CDR1 is SNHLY and CDR2 is FYNNEI in the germline V gene. The CDR3 has 13 amino acids. CDR3 sequence: CASSLQGGGELFF. The CDR3 coding sequence is TGTGCCAGCAGTCTACAGGGAGGTGGGGAGCTGTTTTTT. Together with reference TRBV2 and TRBJ2-2, the CDR3 gives the full variable domain: EPEVTQTPSHQVTQMGQEVILRCVPISNHLYFYWYRQILGQKVEFLVSFYNNEISEKSEIFDDQFSVERPDGSNFTLKIRSTKLEDSAMYFCASSLQGGGELFFGEGSRLTVL.

The gene calls are TRBV30 and TRBJ2-7; tentatively, D is TRBD1 (5 bases). Germline CDR1 is GTSNPN and CDR2 is SVGIG (reference sequence). Trimming stripped 2 bases from V and 4 bases from J, with 12 bases between. CDR3 size: 13 residues. DNA of the CDR3: TGTGCCTGGAGTCTCGTGCAGGGATACGAGCAGTACTTC. Protein product: CAWSLVQGYEQYF.

The count of this clone is one. The gene calls are TRBV18 and TRBJ2-2; D may be TRBD1 (6 bases). In germline, CDR1 is KGHSH, CDR2 LQKENI. Trimming shortened V by 2 bases and J by 0 bases, and 10 bases separated the two germline ends. This CDR3 is built from 16 residues. The CDR3 DNA sequence: TGTGCCAGCTCACCAGGGCCAGGGGCGAACACCGGGGAGCTGTTTTTT. This sequence encodes CASSPGPGANTGELFF.

This chain links TRBV4-1 with TRBJ2-3; no definite D call. With 1 base removed from V and 0 bases from J, the gap between germline ends came to 14 bases. The CDR3 contains 17 residues. CDR1 and CDR2 from the germline V gene are MGHRA and YSYEKL. CDR3 in DNA: TGCGCCAGCAGCCAAGGACCCGAAACATCTAGCACAGATACGCAGTATTTT. This encodes CASSQGPETSSTDTQYF.

The chain recombines TRBV28 with TRBJ2-3, with unresolved D. Looked up from germline, CDR1 is MDHEN and CDR2 is SYDVKM. V lost 5 bases, J lost 0 bases, and 6 bases lay in between. The CDR3 covers 13 residues. Here the CDR3 reads CASSAFSTDTQYF. The CDR3 DNA reads as TGTGCCAGCAGTGCATTCAGCACAGATACGCAGTATTTT.

The chain joins TRBV27 to TRBJ2-1, with TRBD2 matching 8 bases. Germline CDR1 and CDR2: MNHEY and SMNVEV (reference sequence). CDR3 size: 14 residues. Trimming at V came to 5 bases and at J to 7 bases, leaving 7 bases not matched to a gene. CDR3: CASSPRVAGNEQFF. Written as DNA, the CDR3 is TGTGCCAGCAGTCCCCGTGTAGCGGGAAATGAGCAGTTCTTC.

The V gene is TRBV14, the J gene TRBJ2-3; 9 positions agree with TRBD2. This CDR3 has 18 residues. Trimming removed 0 bases from V and 0 bases from J; junction bases left unmatched: 7. Germline CDR1 reads SGHDN; CDR2 reads FVKESK. The CDR3 coding sequence is TGTGCCAGCAGCCAAGAGGCGGTCACTAGCGGGAGCACAGATACGCAGTATTTT. This translates into CASSQEAVTSGSTDTQYF. Combining the CDR3 with reference TRBV14 and TRBJ2-3 gives the whole variable domain EAGVTQFPSHSVIEKGQTVTLRCDPISGHDNLYWYRRVMGKEIKFLLHFVKESKQDESGMPNNRFLAERTGGTYSTLKVQPAELEDSGVYFCASSQEAVTSGSTDTQYFGPGTRLTVL.